This T cell receptor (beta chain) is drawn from a study of somatic mutations in cytotoxic T cells in rheumatoid arthritis. Study as a whole: No treatment had yet been given when patient blood (around 27 ml EDTA) was drawn, right after diagnosis.

Germline assignment: CDR1 SGHTA and CDR2 FQGNSA. The CDR3 is 15 residues long. With 1 base removed from V and 6 bases from J, the gap between germline ends came to 15 bases. Notes on the study in general: An age-related increase in CD8+ clonality was seen in rheumatoid arthritis patients but not in healthy controls. Multiple comparisons were not accounted for in the slight TRBV07 underrepresentation seen in rheumatoid arthritis patients.

Authors' data handling: The authors compared patient CD8+ clones larger than 1% against published virus-specific TCRB sequences. Only a few of these clones matched. Method: immunoSEQ multiplex PCR; TCRdb's copy keeps in-frame clones and lacks some. That table is the source of V, J and clone size, and D and trimming were worked out from the DNA. This table holds 9,000 or so clones, just under 80% found once. Of note for this clone: Its target is unknown.

This receptor was obtained from an adult with rheumatoid arthritis. What was sequenced was CD8+ T cells sorted from blood. The chain employs TRBV7-2 and TRBJ1-2; maybe TRBD1 (5 bases). CDR3 sequence: CASSLGSGRFDGYTF. The CDR3 DNA reads as TGTGCCAGCAGCTTAGGGTCAGGGAGATTTGATGGCTACACCTTC.